These 13 T cell receptor beta chains share one sample of origin, sequenced in a study of Ad26.COV2.S vaccination and SARS-CoV-2 variants. Treatment denoted: around 19 received Ad26.COV2.S at low or high dose, single or two shots; 5 received placebo; per-sample allocation not given. The investigators took samples on day 63 after the first vaccine or placebo injection. Libraries were prepared by immunoSEQ multiplex PCR; TCRdb keeps only in-frame clonotypes and omits some of them. The data show a few hundred thousand clones, 85% to 90% seen once. This specimen was peripheral blood, taken in a trial of Ad26.COV2.S vaccine versus placebo. These receptors originate from a person between 18 and 60 years old who received the Ad26.COV2.S COVID-19 vaccine or a placebo.

This rearrangement joins TRBV5-6 to TRBJ2-3; TRBD1 matches at 10 bases. Germline values: CDR1 SGHDT, CDR2 YYEEEE. The CDR3 covers 12 residues. The ends lost 7 bases at V and 4 bases at J; junction bases unmatched: 0. CDR3 loop: CASDRGPDTQYF. The CDR3 DNA reads TGTGCCAGCGACAGGGGGCCAGATACGCAGTATTTT.

V usage is TRBV13 and J usage is TRBJ1-1; D remains ambiguous. The CDR3 runs 15 residues. Germline-derived CDR1 and CDR2 are PRHDT and FYEKMQ (reference sequence). V was shortened by 5 bases and J by 7 bases, with 20 bases between the two germline ends. The DNA for the CDR3 is TGTGCCAGCAGCCTCGAAGGGCTCTCTAACGGTGAAGCTTTCTTT. It codes for CASSLEGLSNGEAFF.

J is TRBJ2-5 and V is TRBV4-1, with D possibly matching TRBD2 (6 bases). Trimming removed 2 bases from V and 5 bases from J, with 21 bases in between. The CDR3 length is 17 residues. Germline V lookup: CDR1 MGHRA, CDR2 YSYEKL. CDR3 DNA: TGCGCCAGCAGCCAAACGCCTTTCCGCCGGGAGCGGGAGACCCAGTACTTC. The encoded protein is CASSQTPFRRERETQYF.

The CDR3 DNA reads TGTGCCAGCGGCGAGGGCCGGGCTTCCTACAATGAGCAGTTCTTC. Translated, it gives CASGEGRASYNEQFF. The chain combines TRBV9 with TRBJ2-1, with D tentatively TRBD2 (5 bases). This CDR3 has 15 residues. The germline V and J ends were trimmed by 7 bases and 1 base, with 15 bases remaining between them. Germline CDR1 and CDR2: SGDLS and YYNGEE.

This CDR3 reads CASSQDRDNIYEQYF. CDR3 sequence (DNA): TGTGCCAGCAGCCAAGATCGGGATAACATCTACGAGCAGTACTTC. The chain is built from TRBV3-1 (or the pseudogene TRBV3-2) and TRBJ2-7, with D possibly being TRBD2 (5 bases). The CDR3 covers 15 residues. Germline CDR1 and CDR2: LGHDT and YNNKEL (reference sequence). The V and J ends lost 0 bases and 3 bases respectively, with 12 bases between them.

The chain links TRBV19 to TRBJ1-1; D uncertain. V lost 3 bases and J 8 bases, leaving 13 bases between the germline ends. CDR1 LNHDA and CDR2 SQIVND come from the germline V gene (reference sequence). The CDR3 has 13 amino acids. Written as DNA, the CDR3 is TGTGCCAGTAGTATGGGAGGGTCGGCGGAAGCTTTCTTT. Translation: CASSMGGSAEAFF.

The chain has TRBV5-1 and TRBJ2-6; TRBD1 agrees at 8 bases. The V gene's germline CDR1 is SGHRS and CDR2 YFSETQ. With V trimmed by 6 bases and J by 1 base, 15 bases remained unmatched. There are 19 residues in the CDR3. CDR3 in amino acids: CASMFLRGQDSSGANVLTF. The CDR3 coding sequence is TGCGCCAGCATGTTTTTAAGGGGACAGGACTCATCTGGGGCCAACGTCCTGACTTTC.

V and J are TRBV6-5 and TRBJ1-3; 9 bases align to TRBD1. With 6 bases clipped from V and 2 bases from J, the junction kept 5 bases outside the gene matches. CDR3 length equals 15 residues. Germline loops: CDR1 MNHEY, CDR2 SVGAGI. The CDR3 protein is CASSPRTGAGNTIYF. CDR3 DNA: TGTGCCAGCAGCCCCAGGACAGGGGCTGGAAACACCATATATTTT.

The rearrangement joins TRBV6-1 to TRBJ1-2; D not certain. In germline, CDR1 is MNHNS, CDR2 SASEGT. This CDR3 has 16 residues. The ends were cut back, 1 base at V and 2 bases at J, with 14 bases in the middle. This CDR3 is CASSEEGLGGNYGYTF. The CDR3 DNA is TGTGCCAGCAGTGAAGAAGGCCTCGGCGGCAACTATGGCTACACCTTC.

This clone has just a few counts. The chain joins TRBV29-1 to TRBJ1-1, with a tentative D call TRBD1 (6 bases). This CDR3 contains 12 residues. Germline V gene data show CDR1 as SQVTM and CDR2 as ANQGSEA. The germline V and J ends were trimmed by 7 bases and 3 bases, with 12 bases remaining between them. The CDR3 coding sequence is TGCAGCGCCCACAGGGAGGACACTGAAGCTTTCTTT. Amino acids: CSAHREDTEAFF.

This clone appeared a single time. The chain employs TRBV7-2 and TRBJ1-2; TRBD1 might be the D (6 bases). Trimming shortened V by 1 base and J by 8 bases, and 20 bases separated the two germline ends. CDR1 is SGHTA and CDR2 is FQGNSA in the germline V gene. The CDR3 covers 16 residues. This CDR3 reads CASSLVAGSEGGGYTF. The CDR3 coding sequence is TGTGCCAGCAGCTTAGTGGCGGGGAGTGAGGGGGGAGGCTACACCTTC.

This chain links TRBV5-4 with TRBJ2-5; D is uncertain. V was shortened by 0 bases and J by 2 bases, with 8 bases between the two germline ends. The CDR3 has 14 residues. Germline V gene lookup returns CDR1 SGHNT and CDR2 YYREEE (reference sequence). As DNA, the CDR3 is TGTGCCAGCAGCTTGGGGGCAGGACAAGAGACCCAGTACTTC. It translates to CASSLGAGQETQYF.

The chain has TRBV5-6 and TRBJ1-1, with D unresolved. This CDR3 is 13 amino acids long. In germline, CDR1 is SGHDT, CDR2 YYEEEE. V shed 7 bases and J shed 0 bases, with 10 bases lying between them. The CDR3: CASSPAMNTEAFF. DNA of the CDR3: TGTGCCAGCTCCCCCGCCATGAACACTGAAGCTTTCTTT. Full variable domain (remainder filled in from reference TRBV5-6 and TRBJ1-1): DAGVTQSPTHLIKTRGQQVTLRCSPKSGHDTVSWYQQALGQGPQFIFQYYEEEERQRGNFPDRFSGHQFPNYSSELNVNALLLGDSALYLCASSPAMNTEAFFGQGTRLTVV.